This TCR beta chain was captured by sequencing in a study of CD8 T cells in Susac syndrome. Trimming removed 6 bases from V and 0 bases from J; junction bases left unmatched: 8. There are 16 residues in the CDR3. Reverse transcription of roughly 0.45 to 1 ug RNA was performed with random hexamers. TCRdb reprocessed the immunoSEQ multiplex PCR reads with MiXCR, giving one entry per CDR3 protein. Among around 69,000 distinct CDR3 sequences listed, approximately 95% were seen once. The sequence was collected from a human donor with Susac syndrome. The V call is TRBV23-1, the J call TRBJ2-3; 8 positions match TRBD2. Being an ORF, TRBV23-1 has a function that is uncertain. The sequencing input was CD8+ T cells from PBMCs. The CDR3 DNA follows: TGCGCCAGCAGCCCAGGACTAGCCGAGAGCACAGATACGCAGTATTTT. Its protein is CASSPGLAESTDTQYF.